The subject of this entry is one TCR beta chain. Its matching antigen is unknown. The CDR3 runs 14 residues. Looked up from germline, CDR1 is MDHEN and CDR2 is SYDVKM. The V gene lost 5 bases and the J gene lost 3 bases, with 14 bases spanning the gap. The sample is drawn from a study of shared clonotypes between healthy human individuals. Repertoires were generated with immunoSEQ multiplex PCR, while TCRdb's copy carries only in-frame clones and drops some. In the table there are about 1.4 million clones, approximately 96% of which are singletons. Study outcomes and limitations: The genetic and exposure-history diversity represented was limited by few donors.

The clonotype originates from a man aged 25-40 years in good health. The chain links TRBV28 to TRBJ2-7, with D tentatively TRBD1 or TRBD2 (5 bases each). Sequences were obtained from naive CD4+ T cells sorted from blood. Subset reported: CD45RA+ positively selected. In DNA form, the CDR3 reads TGTGCCAGCAGTCCCGGGACCCCCCTCTACGAGCAGTACTTC. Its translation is CASSPGTPLYEQYF. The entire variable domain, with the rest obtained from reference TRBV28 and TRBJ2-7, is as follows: DVKVTQSSRYLVKRTGEKVFLECVQDMDHENMFWYRQDPGLGLRLIYFSYDVKMKEKGDIPEGYSVSREKKERFSLILESASTNQTSMYLCASSPGTPLYEQYFGPGTRLTVT.